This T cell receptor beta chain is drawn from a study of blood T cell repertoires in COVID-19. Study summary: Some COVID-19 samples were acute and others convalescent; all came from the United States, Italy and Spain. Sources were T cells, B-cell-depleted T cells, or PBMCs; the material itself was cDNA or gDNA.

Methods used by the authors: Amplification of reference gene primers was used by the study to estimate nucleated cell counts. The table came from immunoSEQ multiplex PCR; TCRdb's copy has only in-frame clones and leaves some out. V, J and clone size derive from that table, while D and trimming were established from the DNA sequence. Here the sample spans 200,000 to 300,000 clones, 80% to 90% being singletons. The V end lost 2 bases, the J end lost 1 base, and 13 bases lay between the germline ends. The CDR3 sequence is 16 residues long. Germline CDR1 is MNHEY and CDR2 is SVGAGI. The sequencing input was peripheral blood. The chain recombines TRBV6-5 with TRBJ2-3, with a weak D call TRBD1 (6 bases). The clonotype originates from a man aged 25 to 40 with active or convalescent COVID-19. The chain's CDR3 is CASSYRDTKRTDTQYF. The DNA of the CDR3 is TGTGCCAGCAGTTACCGGGACACTAAGCGCACAGATACGCAGTATTTT.